These 25 T cell receptor beta chains were all obtained from the same sample, sequenced in a study of PD-L1 blockade in urothelial cancer. Generated by immunoSEQ multiplex PCR, the TCRdb table keeps only in-frame clones and is missing some. This sample has roughly 49,000 clones; 86% occur once, and the top ten carry roughly 22%. Time point of the sample: pretreatment peripheral blood. The sequencing used PBMCs, collected around atezolizumab (anti-PD-L1) treatment. Receptor source: a man aged 60 to 69 with urothelial cancer.

The chain links TRBV6-1 to TRBJ1-3; TRBD1 is a possible D gene (5 bases). The CDR3 sequence is 14 residues long. The V end lost 7 bases, the J end lost 1 base, and 11 bases lay between the germline ends. CDR1 is MNHNS and CDR2 is SASEGT in the germline V gene. The DNA for the CDR3 is TGTGCCAGCACCGTGGACACGTCTGGAAACACCATATATTTT. This sequence encodes CASTVDTSGNTIYF.

This clone was recorded a few times. The chain is built from TRBV19 and TRBJ2-1, with TRBD1 matching 7 bases. V lost 1 base to trimming and J lost 15 bases; unmatched junction nucleotides: 9. The CDR3 has 13 residues. CDR1 and CDR2 (germline): LNHDA, SQIVND (reference sequence). This chain's CDR3 is CASSIGTGYFVFF. The CDR3 bases are TGTGCCAGTAGTATAGGGACAGGCTACTTCGTGTTCTTC.

The chain has TRBV30 and TRBJ2-7; 13 positions match TRBD2. The length of the CDR3 is 14 residues. The V segment lost 4 bases and the J segment 7 bases; nucleotides outside the gene matches: 7. The V gene's germline CDR1 is GTSNPN and CDR2 SVGIG (reference sequence). CDR3 in amino acids: CAWNRLAGGREQYF. The CDR3 coding sequence is TGTGCCTGGAACCGACTAGCGGGGGGCCGGGAGCAGTACTTC.

J is TRBJ1-2 and V is TRBV7-9, with TRBD1 as a possible D gene (5 bases). CDR3 length: 15 amino acids. The V gene lost 5 bases and the J gene lost 0 bases, with 13 bases spanning the gap. Germline CDR1 and CDR2: SEHNR and FQNEAQ (reference sequence). CDR3 sequence reads: CASSRPQGTNYGYTF. The CDR3 DNA reads as TGTGCCAGCAGCCGGCCCCAGGGCACTAACTATGGCTACACCTTC.

The chain links TRBV2 to TRBJ2-3, with 11 bases aligning to TRBD2. The CDR3 covers 17 residues. Trimming at V came to 6 bases and at J to 2 bases, leaving 10 bases not matched to a gene. Germline V lookup: CDR1 SNHLY, CDR2 FYNNEI. CDR3 coding DNA: TGTGCCAGCAGAAAGCCGGGACTAGCGGAGAACACAGATACGCAGTATTTT. Amino acids: CASRKPGLAENTDTQYF.

This clone was picked up one time. The CDR3 DNA follows: TGTGCCAGCAGCCTCAATTCGGACAGGGGACGAGTCGGGGAGCTGTTTTTT. Its protein is CASSLNSDRGRVGELFF. The V and J genes are TRBV27 and TRBJ2-2, with 9 bases that match TRBD1. In germline, CDR1 is MNHEY, CDR2 SMNVEV (reference sequence). V shed 6 bases and J 7 bases; nucleotides not matched to a gene: 15. The CDR3 is made up of 17 amino acids.

CDR3 nucleotides: TGTGCCAGCAGCCAGGACAGTTCCTACGAGCAGTACTTC. This sequence encodes CASSQDSSYEQYF. The chain links TRBV11-3 to TRBJ2-7, with D perhaps TRBD1 (6 bases). V was pared by 5 bases and J by 1 base, with 9 bases between. The germline V gene has CDR1 SGHNT and CDR2 YENEEA. The CDR3 loop spans 13 amino acids.

The chain uses TRBV27 and TRBJ2-7, with D tentatively TRBD1 (5 bases). Trimming left V 10 bases short and J 5 bases short, with 18 bases between. From germline, CDR1 is MNHEY and CDR2 SMNVEV (reference sequence). The length of the CDR3 is 13 residues. The CDR3 DNA reads as TGTGCCATCGGCGGTTACAGGTACGACGAGCAGTACTTC. Protein: CAIGGYRYDEQYF.

In its sample, this clone was seen once. V is TRBV6-5 and J is TRBJ1-6; D might be TRBD1 (6 bases). The CDR3 is 14 residues long. The V end lost 5 bases, the J end lost 4 bases, and 9 bases lay between the germline ends. Germline V gene data show CDR1 as MNHEY and CDR2 as SVGAGI. The CDR3 DNA is TGTGCCAGCAGTACAGGGAAATATAATTCACCCCTCCACTTT. This codes for CASSTGKYNSPLHF.

The J gene is TRBJ2-1, the V gene TRBV5-1; 7 nucleotides match TRBD1. After removal of 4 bases from V and 6 bases from J, the junction contained 10 bases not matched to a gene. Germline V gene sequence: CDR1 SGHRS, CDR2 YFSETQ. The CDR3 length is 15 residues. This CDR3 reads CASSQGRQGPNEQFF. DNA for the CDR3: TGCGCCAGCAGCCAGGGGCGACAGGGACCCAATGAGCAGTTCTTC.

The V gene is TRBV7-9, the J gene TRBJ2-6; D not resolved. The ends were cut back, 2 bases at V and 2 bases at J, with 10 bases in the middle. CDR3 size: 16 residues. Germline V gives CDR1 SEHNR, CDR2 FQNEAQ (reference sequence). As DNA, the CDR3 is TGTGCCAGCAGCTTAAAGAACGGAGCTGGGGCCAACGTCCTGACTTTC. Its translation is CASSLKNGAGANVLTF. Filled out from reference TRBV7-9 and TRBJ2-6, the complete variable domain reads DTGVSQNPRHKITKRGQNVTFRCDPISEHNRLYWYRQTLGQGPEFLTYFQNEAQLEKSRLLSDRFSAERPKGSFSTLEIQRTEQGDSAMYLCASSLKNGAGANVLTFGAGSRLTVL.

The chain links TRBV9 to TRBJ1-1; weak D call: TRBD1 (6 bases). Germline assignment: CDR1 SGDLS and CDR2 YYNGEE. The V end lost 1 base, the J end lost 1 base, and 11 bases lay between the germline ends. CDR3 length: 15 residues. DNA for the CDR3: TGTGCCAGCAGCGTAAACAGGGAAGGGAACACTGAAGCTTTCTTT. This encodes CASSVNREGNTEAFF. The full variable domain, its missing parts supplied by reference TRBV9 and TRBJ1-1, is DSGVTQTPKHLITATGQRVTLRCSPRSGDLSVYWYQQSLDQGLQFLIQYYNGEERAKGNILERFSAQQFPDLHSELNLSSLELGDSALYFCASSVNREGNTEAFFGQGTRLTVV.

The chain couples TRBV5-1 to TRBJ2-3; 9 positions match TRBD2. This CDR3 is 16 amino acids long. Germline CDR1 reads SGHRS; CDR2 reads YFSETQ. Trimming at V came to 0 bases and at J to 0 bases, leaving 2 bases not matched to a gene. CDR3 sequence reads: CASSLDSGGSTDTQYF. The CDR3, as DNA: TGCGCCAGCAGCTTGGATAGCGGGGGTAGCACAGATACGCAGTATTTT.

The chain uses TRBV14 and TRBJ1-4; D is ambiguous. The CDR3 contains 15 residues. Germline V CDR1 and CDR2: SGHDN, FVKESK. Trimming shortened V by 2 bases and J by 4 bases, and 11 bases separated the two germline ends. This CDR3 is CASSQQTGYNEKLFF. The CDR3, as DNA: TGTGCCAGCAGCCAACAGACGGGATATAATGAAAAACTGTTTTTT.

The chain combines TRBV11-3 with TRBJ1-1; 12 nucleotides align to TRBD1. There are 15 residues in the CDR3. Trimming removed 2 bases from V and 5 bases from J; junction bases left unmatched: 3. Germline V gene lookup returns CDR1 SGHNT and CDR2 YENEEA. The CDR3 sequence: CASSLSGQGATEAFF. CDR3 sequence (DNA): TGTGCCAGCAGCTTATCGGGACAGGGGGCTACTGAAGCTTTCTTT.

The genes are TRBV5-1 and TRBJ2-7, with TRBD1 matching 8 bases. V shed 2 bases and J 0 bases; nucleotides not matched to a gene: 4. Germline-derived CDR1 and CDR2 are SGHRS and YFSETQ. This CDR3 spans 15 amino acids. In DNA, the CDR3 is TGCGCCAGCAGCTTCCGGACAGGGCCCTCCTACGAGCAGTACTTC. As protein: CASSFRTGPSYEQYF.

V usage is TRBV10-3 and J usage is TRBJ2-1, with TRBD2 matching over 9 bases. This CDR3 region has 14 residues. Trimming removed 6 bases from V and 8 bases from J; junction bases left unmatched: 8. Germline V CDR1 and CDR2: ENHRY, SYGVKD. As DNA, the CDR3 is TGTGCCATCAGAGATAGCGGGAGCCAAGATGAGCAGTTCTTC. Translating it yields CAIRDSGSQDEQFF.

This chain uses TRBV10-3 with TRBJ1-1, with D unresolved. CDR1 and CDR2 (germline): ENHRY, SYGVKD. The CDR3 covers 13 residues. The V and J ends lost 11 bases and 1 base respectively, with 14 bases between them. CDR3 sequence: CASEGLQNTEAFF. Here the CDR3 DNA reads TGTGCCTCGGAGGGCCTACAGAACACTGAAGCTTTCTTT.

The chain couples TRBV7-3 to TRBJ2-5; the match to TRBD2 covers 7 bases. The junction had 2 bases not matched to a gene; V was cut back by 3 bases and J by 1 base. CDR1 and CDR2 (germline): SGHTA, FQGTGA. The length of the CDR3 is 14 residues. The CDR3 DNA sequence: TGTGCCAGCAGCTTGGGGGGGGGCCAAGAGACCCAGTACTTC. It codes for CASSLGGGQETQYF.

The table lists this clone with a count of one. The chain combines TRBV9 with TRBJ1-1; 7 nucleotides align to TRBD1. The CDR3 has 15 amino acids. V shed 0 bases, J shed 0 bases, and the junction held 2 bases outside the gene matches. Germline V gene data show CDR1 as SGDLS and CDR2 as YYNGEE. The CDR3 region is CASSVATGMNTEAFF. The CDR3 DNA reads as TGTGCCAGCAGCGTAGCGACAGGGATGAACACTGAAGCTTTCTTT.

CDR3 protein: CASSFMTSYEQYF. The CDR3 DNA is TGTGCCAGCAGCTTCATGACTAGCTACGAGCAGTACTTC. The chain recombines TRBV7-8 with TRBJ2-7; a possible D gene is TRBD2 (6 bases). The CDR3 extends over 13 amino acids. Trimming shortened V by 3 bases and J by 3 bases, and 9 bases separated the two germline ends. Germline V gives CDR1 SGHVS, CDR2 FQNEAQ.

This clone was seen just once. The V call is TRBV6-5, the J call TRBJ2-7, with 9 bases that match TRBD1. The length of the CDR3 is 15 residues. Germline V gene data show CDR1 as MNHEY and CDR2 as SVGAGI. V shed 6 bases and J 2 bases; nucleotides not matched to a gene: 8. The CDR3 nucleotides are TGTGCCAGCAGCATGGGACAGGGTCCGACCTACGAGCAGTACTTC. Translated, it gives CASSMGQGPTYEQYF.

J is TRBJ2-6 and V is TRBV30; D remains ambiguous. CDR1 is GTSNPN and CDR2 is SVGIG in the germline V gene (reference sequence). Trimming pared 1 base from V and 0 bases from J, leaving 7 bases between. The CDR3 loop spans 15 amino acids. CDR3 bases: TGTGCCTGGAGTGCAGGAAACTCTGGGGCCAACGTCCTGACTTTC. Amino acid sequence: CAWSAGNSGANVLTF.

V and J are TRBV9 and TRBJ2-1; TRBD2 matches 9 bases. The V segment lost 4 bases and the J segment 7 bases; nucleotides outside the gene matches: 9. The germline CDR1 and CDR2 sequences are SGDLS and YYNGEE. CDR3 length: 15 residues. The CDR3, as DNA: TGTGCCAGCAGCCAGCGTAGCGGGAGTAGTAATGAGCAGTTCTTC. This translates into CASSQRSGSSNEQFF.

The chain combines TRBV7-9 with TRBJ1-1; 8 bases agree with TRBD1. This CDR3 comprises 13 residues. Germline CDR1 SEHNR, CDR2 FQNEAQ (reference sequence). With V trimmed by 1 base and J by 6 bases, 1 base remained unmatched. The CDR3: CASSLEQGAEAFF. In DNA, the CDR3 is TGTGCCAGCAGCTTAGAACAGGGGGCTGAAGCTTTCTTT.